This T cell receptor (beta chain) was obtained from a study of T cells in Graves' hyperthyroidism and ophthalmopathy (dated by TCRdb to between 2018 and 2020). Notes on the research overall: Peripheral blood samples were taken at initial diagnosis, before any treatment was given. A discovery cohort of approximately 97 patients, approximately 45 with Graves' ophthalmopathy and under 60 with stable Graves' hyperthyroidism, was used to find distinguishing TCR V-J signatures. Prospective prediction of ophthalmopathy was tested in an independent validation cohort consisting of some 20 hyperthyroidism patients and more than 15 patients who later progressed to ophthalmopathy. The roughly 100 discovery patients were divided at random into training and test sets in a 7:3 ratio. Thyroid tissue and blood T-cell repertoires from roughly 6 Graves' hyperthyroidism patients were also compared in the study. Once sampling was done, hyperthyroidism patients were given methimazole at a starting dose of 30 mg daily, whereas ophthalmopathy patients were given high-dose intravenous methylprednisolone. The paper describes TCR Vbeta CDR3 sequencing of roughly 130 peripheral blood samples, made up of 43 ophthalmopathy patients, around 78 hyperthyroidism patients and around 17 progressor patients. Broad study findings and their caveats: No statistical method was used to set the sample size in advance, and investigators knew the group allocation. Blood samples also contained most of the expanded thyroid clonotypes (frequency above 0.001), which suggests that blood repertoires may reflect thyroid immune responses. Ophthalmopathy was separated from stable hyperthyroidism by a 13 V-J signature model, with 87.88% sensitivity and 81% to 82% specificity obtained in cross-validation and 80%/75% obtained in testing. During validation, the model predicted progression to ophthalmopathy a median of approximately 6 months ahead of onset, with almost 71% sensitivity and around 72% specificity.

Worth noting for this clonotype: Its antigen has not been determined. Base quality data are lacking; no much larger clone is found one base away.

Stable Graves' hyperthyroidism was defined as the absence of progression to ophthalmopathy over 18 months of follow-up. The hyperthyroidism patients were between 18 and 65 years old and newly diagnosed, with a disease duration of less than 2 months. The study excluded patients with uncontrolled infections, other autoimmune diseases, pregnancy or lactation. Diagnoses relied on clinical symptoms, serum thyroxine and TRAb, thyroid ultrasound and orbital computed tomography. Ficoll-Paque density gradient centrifugation was used to isolate PBMCs from around 10 ml of fresh peripheral blood. Trizol reagent was used to extract total RNA, and RNA quality was then checked on an Agilent 2100 Bioanalyzer. The TCR beta CDR3 regions were amplified from RNA transcripts. For the first round of RT-PCR on the TCR CDR3, the HTBI primer set was used together with the Qiagen OneStep RT-PCR kit. Libraries were constructed in a second round of multiplex PCR, after which size selection and purification were carried out. Libraries were sequenced paired-end with 100 bp reads on an Illumina HiSeq2000. Per the source publication's procedure: Raw data were processed with SOAPnuke, discarding reads with adapters, uncalled bases, mean Phred below 15, or no exact constant-primer or identifier match. COPE v1.2.5 was used to merge the high-quality paired reads, and each unique nucleotide sequence was defined as a clonotype. Clonotypes were aligned to IMGT TRBV, TRBD and TRBJ reference segments using MiTCR v1.1. The analysis included only V-J combinations with a frequency above 0.0001, which together covered approximately 99% of the repertoires. A TCS score was defined as the ratio of F50 (clonal expansion) to E x V (chaos), with BLOSUM62-based TCRdist applied between CDR3 peptides within each V-J. Welch's t-statistics and random forest reduced some 510 V-J features to some 14, which were used in a naive Bayes classifier (R e1071). Thyroid-blood repertoire similarity was quantified with the Morisita-Horn index. Through fastp at Q25 and MiXCR, TCRdb rebuilt clones from the public reads, retaining in-frame beta chains. Here each entry gathers all rows of one CDR3 protein and keeps the most common genes and DNA. TCRdb's processing, not the authors', yielded these V and J calls. For this sample there are fewer than 110,000 distinct CDR3 sequences; 47% appear just once. Of the sample, approximately 27% is held by the ten largest clones.

Between the V and J ends, shortened by 7 bases and 6 bases respectively, the junction contains 15 bases. In the germline V gene (reference sequence), CDR1 corresponds to DFQATT and CDR2 to SNEGSKA. The CDR3 sequence holds 13 residues, the cysteine and phenylalanine included. The read is trimmed to its CDR3 DNA, 39 bases read in frame from base 1. This clonotype was obtained from a man between 35 and 55 years old with Graves' hyperthyroidism. What was sequenced was blood. This chain joins TRBV20-1 to TRBJ2-2, and the D gene may be TRBD1, 6 bases matching. The CDR3 region reads CSGGPLVAGELFF. The DNA is TGCAGTGGGGGGCCCCTAGTGGCCGGGGAGCTGTTTTTT.